This T cell receptor (beta chain) was identified in a study of blood T cell repertoires in COVID-19 (dated by TCRdb to 2018 to 2021). The study in broad terms: Collaborator samples came from the United States, Italy and Spain and covered acute and convalescent phases of COVID-19. Deeply sampled blood TCRbeta repertoires from subjects exposed to, actively infected with, or recovered from COVID-19 were included in the dataset. Nearly every sample came with metadata listing a de-identified subject ID, COVID-19 status, age in years and sex. HLA class I and class II types, where available, came from metadata supplied by the sample provider rather than from assay-based typing. The prospective study material was composed of cDNA or gDNA derived from T cells, B-cell-depleted T cells, or PBMCs. The samples were drawn from two sources: the first 160 participants of the ongoing ImmuneRACE study, and about 1,300 subjects contributed by 6 global collaborators. The repertoires were released in a freely available public database meant as a resource for research on the immune response to SARS-CoV-2. Beyond this particular receptor, the publication reports: Clinical and demographic metadata were provided uncurated, with the amount varying by source and participant.

TCRbeta CDR3 regions were amplified from genomic DNA using the immunoSEQ Assay, a bias-controlled multiplex PCR. The paper's processing steps were these. The number of nucleated cells in each sample was estimated from the amplification of reference gene primers within the assay. Sequence reads were collapsed and filtered to measure the absolute abundance of every unique TCRbeta CDR3 rearrangement. Productive Simpson clonality was computed per sample as the square root of Simpson's diversity index over productive rearrangements. As stored in TCRdb, this immuneACCESS dataset retains in-frame rearrangements with V and J assigned. A fraction of the clones does not appear; measured against another copy, unresolved V genes explain less than half of the discrepancy, and the remainder lacks a known reason. The DNA gave D and trimming, while V, J and clone size come from that table. Within this sample are fewer than 250,000 clones, with 75% to 90% of them counted one time only. The ten biggest clones cover 1% to 1.4% of the sample.

For this clone: What this receptor recognizes is not known. Nothing much larger sits one base from this clone, and base qualities are not available.

Each collaborating institution followed its own protocols to collect whole blood in K2EDTA tubes. Collaborator samples were shipped for TCRbeta analysis as frozen whole blood, isolated PBMCs, or DNA extracted from either sample type. Relative to germline, V is 3 bases shorter and J is 5 bases shorter, with 22 bases between their ends. CDR1 is given as DFQATT and CDR2 as SNEGSKA, both from the germline V gene (reference sequence). Counted from cysteine to phenylalanine, this CDR3 has 16 amino acids. Only the CDR3 DNA stays, 48 bases, in frame from base 1. This TCR was recovered from a man aged 25 to 40 with acute or convalescent COVID-19. The sample comprised peripheral blood. Recombination connected TRBV20-1 to TRBJ1-2; D gene: possibly TRBD1, on 6 matching bases. The CDR3 sequence is CSASSLGDTSFYGYTF. The bases are TGCAGTGCTAGTTCTCTTGGGGACACAAGCTTTTATGGCTACACCTTC.